This T cell receptor beta chain was sequenced during a study of early T cells in non-severe SARS-CoV-2 infection. About the study: Sequenced bulk RNA came from whole blood that was unsorted, and chains were unpaired.

Individually, cDNA molecules had unique molecular identifiers attached to them. TCRdb processed the 5' RACE reads anew with MiXCR; each CDR3 protein has one entry. The data contain 98,000 or so distinct CDR3 sequences, 12% of them seen just once; the ten biggest clones take up around 3%. Details on this clonotype: Its cognate antigen is unknown.

Trimming removed 1 base from V and 0 bases from J; junction bases left unmatched: 3. From germline, CDR1 is KGHSH and CDR2 LQKENI. This CDR3 is built from 16 residues. The study's findings and limits: The VDJdb matching leaned toward anti-spike CD8 responses and overlooked private and CD4 specificities.

What was sequenced was whole blood. The source of this sequence is an adult who was a healthcare worker with PCR-confirmed SARS-CoV-2 infection or an uninfected control (not recorded which). The rearrangement joins TRBV18 to TRBJ1-3; 7 nucleotides agree with TRBD1. In DNA, the CDR3 is TGTGCCAGCTCACCACTGGACAGGAGCTCTGGAAACACCATATATTTT. As protein: CASSPLDRSSGNTIYF.